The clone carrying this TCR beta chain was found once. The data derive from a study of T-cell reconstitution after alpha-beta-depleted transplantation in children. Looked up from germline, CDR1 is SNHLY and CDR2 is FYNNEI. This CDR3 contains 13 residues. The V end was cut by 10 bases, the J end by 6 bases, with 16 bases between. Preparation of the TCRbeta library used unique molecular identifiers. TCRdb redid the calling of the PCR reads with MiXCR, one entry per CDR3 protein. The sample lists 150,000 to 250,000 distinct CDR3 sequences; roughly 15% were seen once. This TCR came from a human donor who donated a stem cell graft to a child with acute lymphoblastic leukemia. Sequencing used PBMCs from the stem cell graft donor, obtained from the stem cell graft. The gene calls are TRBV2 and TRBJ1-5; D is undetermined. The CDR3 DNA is TGTGCCACCAGCTCTGACGGGTTTCAGCCCCAGCATTTT. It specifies CATSSDGFQPQHF. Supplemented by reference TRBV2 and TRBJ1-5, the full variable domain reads EPEVTQTPSHQVTQMGQEVILRCVPISNHLYFYWYRQILGQKVEFLVSFYNNEISEKSEIFDDQFSVERPDGSNFTLKIRSTKLEDSAMYFCATSSDGFQPQHFGDGTRLSIL.